This T cell receptor (beta chain) was observed in a study of Graves' ophthalmopathy and Graves' hyperthyroidism. The authors amplified TCR beta CDR3 regions from RNA transcripts. An opening RT-PCR round employed HTBI primers and preceded a second-round multiplex PCR. MiXCR, applied by TCRdb to the multiplex PCR reads, yields one record per CDR3 protein. The repertoire holds approximately 480,000 distinct CDR3 sequences, with around an eighth as singletons. This clonotype has ten or more counts. This CDR3 has 15 amino acids. Germline CDR1 reads LNHDA; CDR2 reads SQIVND (reference sequence). Trimming left V 9 bases short and J 14 bases short, with 31 bases between.

The receptor's source is a young woman with Graves' ophthalmopathy. The rearrangement joins TRBV19 to TRBJ1-2; D perhaps matches TRBD1 (6 bases). The material sequenced was blood. The CDR3 coding sequence is TGTGCCAGCTCACCTCCGGACAGAATACAACTATTTCTGACCTTC. Amino acids: CASSPPDRIQLFLTF. Supplemented by reference TRBV19 and TRBJ1-2, the full variable domain reads DGGITQSPKYLFRKEGQNVTLSCEQNLNHDAMYWYRQDPGQGLRLIYYSQIVNDFQKGDIAEGYSVSREKKESFPLTVTSAQKNPTAFYLCASSPPDRIQLFLTFGSGTRLTVV.